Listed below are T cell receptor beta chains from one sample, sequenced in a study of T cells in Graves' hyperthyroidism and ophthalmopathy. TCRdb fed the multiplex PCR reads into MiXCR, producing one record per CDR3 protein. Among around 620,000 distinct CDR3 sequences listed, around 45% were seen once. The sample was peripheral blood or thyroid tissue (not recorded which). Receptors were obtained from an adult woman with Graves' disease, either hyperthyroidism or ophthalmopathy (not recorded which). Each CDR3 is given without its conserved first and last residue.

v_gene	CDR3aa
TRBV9	ASRGEGEWSPLH
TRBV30	AWSTGQEDNEKLF
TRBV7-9	ASSLDGGRTQY
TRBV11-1	ASSPSGLKTYEQY
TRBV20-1	SVSRGIDTGELF
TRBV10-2	ASTRSQY
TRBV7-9	ASSARGLGQETQY
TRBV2	ASSEASRGVGQPQHSGANVLT
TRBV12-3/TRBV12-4	ASSQPGQGPYQPQH
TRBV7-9	ASSPGTVTGELF
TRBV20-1	SVRLTLDGNQPQH
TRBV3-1	ASSPTPGGASGYT
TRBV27	ASSPQGNYGYT
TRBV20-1	SARKPGPKSSYEQY
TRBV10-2	ASSVASGNYEQY
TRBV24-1	ATSEGSGKLF
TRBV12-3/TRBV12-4	ASRTGQGSLGYQPQH
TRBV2	ATLAGQGTGELF
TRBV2	ASRWLDRGSYT
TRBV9	ASSPWPGRDTEAF
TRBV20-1	SARSWETQY
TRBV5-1	ASSFGLGGQY
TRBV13	ATATSEGGLRNQPRH
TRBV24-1	ATSDPGGASVNYGYT
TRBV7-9	ASSPTWPGANVLT
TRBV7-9	ASSSDGDSQPQH
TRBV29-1	SVAGTTNYEQY
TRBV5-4	ASSSRRSGDRSEAF
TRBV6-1	ASSDDRGQAQY
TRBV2	ASKATGYSNQPQH
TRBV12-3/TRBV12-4	ASRRDRA
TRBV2	ASSSTTRASTDTQY
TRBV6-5	ASSYSGITLH
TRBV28	ASSFSPSTGQATYEQY
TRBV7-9	ASSYASVNTGELF
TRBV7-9	ASSLADRQADGYT
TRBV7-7	ASSQDRQGEETQY
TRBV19	ASNPAGGSQQY
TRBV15	ATSIGDAGEQY
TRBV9	ASSVDMGPGELF
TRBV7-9	ASSRDRTSEAF
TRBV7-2	ASSPWREAF
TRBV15	ATSSLQRTSGYEQY
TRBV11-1	ASTPLLGGREPQH
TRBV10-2	ASSRVTGDYDYGYT
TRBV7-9	ASSLDSYSGNT
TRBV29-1	SVIGQGAEKLF
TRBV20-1	SARDQGLRGSNYGYT
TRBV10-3	AISESRGRERIGYT
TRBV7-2	ASSSIPYEQY
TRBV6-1	ASSDASRGGGSYEQY
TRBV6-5	ASSLIQNTEAF
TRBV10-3	AISHPKAGGAVDLNQPQH
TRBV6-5	ASRSTGDEQY